This TCR beta chain originates from a study of blood T cell repertoires in COVID-19. Study-level information: Acute and convalescent COVID-19 specimens originated in the United States, Italy and Spain. T cells, B-cell-depleted T cells, or PBMCs provided the cDNA or gDNA that served as material.

CDR3 size: 14 residues. The ends lost 6 bases at V and 4 bases at J; junction bases unmatched: 5. Germline values: CDR1 SGHTA, CDR2 FQGNSA. The protocol was immunoSEQ multiplex PCR, while the TCRdb copy is restricted to in-frame clones and leaves out a portion. The table lists a few hundred thousand clones, roughly nine tenths of them singletons. The receptor comes from a woman in her sixties or seventies who had recovered from COVID-19. The genes are TRBV7-2 and TRBJ1-3; 8 bases are a match to TRBD1. The sequenced material came from PBMCs or T cells enriched from blood (not recorded which). The DNA for the CDR3 is TGTGCCAGCAGATTGGACAGGGCCGGAAACACCATATATTTT. This sequence encodes CASRLDRAGNTIYF. The full variable domain, completed using reference TRBV7-2 and TRBJ1-3, is GAGVSQSPSNKVTEKGKDVELRCDPISGHTALYWYRQSLGQGLEFLIYFQGNSAPDKSGLPSDRFSAERTGGSVSTLTIQRTQQEDSAVYLCASRLDRAGNTIYFGEGSWLTVV.